This TCR beta chain came from a study of blood T cell repertoires in COVID-19. The overall study: Collection of acute and convalescent COVID-19 samples took place in the United States, Italy and Spain. PBMCs, B-cell-depleted T cells, or T cells provided the cDNA or gDNA that made up the material.

The CDR3 has 13 amino acids. The J segment lost 6 bases and the V segment lost 2 bases, leaving 4 bases of the junction unmatched. The germline gives CDR1 SGDLS, CDR2 YYNGEE. In the original workflow: Nucleated cell number was recorded as an estimate derived from reference gene primer amplification. This table comes from immunoSEQ multiplex PCR, and its TCRdb copy is limited to in-frame clones, with some not included. That table gives V, J and clone size, and the DNA gave D and trimming. The table has around 120,000 clones, around nine tenths seen once. This sequence was found in a human donor in a cohort sampled during active COVID-19. The chain carries TRBV9 and TRBJ2-7; TRBD2 aligns across 8 bases. The sequenced sample consisted of peripheral blood. Here the CDR3 DNA reads TGTGCCAGCAGCGTCGGGGGGGCCTCCGAGCAGTACTTC. Translated: CASSVGGASEQYF.